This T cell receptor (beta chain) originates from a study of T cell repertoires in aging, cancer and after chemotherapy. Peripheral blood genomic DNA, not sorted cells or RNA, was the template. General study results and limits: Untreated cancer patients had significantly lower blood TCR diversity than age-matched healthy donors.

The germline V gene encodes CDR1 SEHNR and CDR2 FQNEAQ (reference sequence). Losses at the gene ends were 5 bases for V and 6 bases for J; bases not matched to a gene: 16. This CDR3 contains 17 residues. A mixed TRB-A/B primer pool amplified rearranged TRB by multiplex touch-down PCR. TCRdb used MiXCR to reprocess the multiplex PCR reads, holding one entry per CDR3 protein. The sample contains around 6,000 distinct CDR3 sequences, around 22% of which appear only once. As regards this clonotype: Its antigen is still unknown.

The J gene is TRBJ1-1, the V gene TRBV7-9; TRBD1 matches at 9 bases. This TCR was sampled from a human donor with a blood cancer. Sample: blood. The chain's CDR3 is CASSETSGTGRISEAFF. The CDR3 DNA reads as TGTGCCAGCAGCGAGACCTCCGGGACAGGGCGTATCTCTGAAGCTTTCTTT. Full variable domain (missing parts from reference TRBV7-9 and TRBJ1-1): DTGVSQNPRHKITKRGQNVTFRCDPISEHNRLYWYRQTLGQGPEFLTYFQNEAQLEKSRLLSDRFSAERPKGSFSTLEIQRTEQGDSAMYLCASSETSGTGRISEAFFGQGTRLTVV.